This is a list of T cell receptor beta chains from one sample in a study of graft-versus-host responses after intestinal transplantation. TCRdb's table, derived via immunoSEQ multiplex PCR, lists solely in-frame clones and lacks some. The data show about 97,000 clones, 75% to 95% seen once. The source material was PBMCs, sampled roughly 450 days after intestinal transplant. These receptors all come from a human patient who received an intestinal transplant, so some T cells may come from the graft donor. CDR3s include the opening cysteine and the closing phenylalanine or tryptophan. D genes are given only for firm matches. Rows give clone size only sometimes, using once, few, many, or a class for an expanded clone.

clone size	J gene	D gene	V gene	CDR3 protein	CDR3 DNA
-	TRBJ1-2	TRBD1	TRBV29-1	CSVPPGTGSRGYTF	TGCAGCGTACCCCCCGGGACAGGGAGTCGTGGCTACACCTTC
few	TRBJ2-7	-	TRBV7-2	CASSLEQGRTNGQYF	TGTGCCAGCAGCTTAGAGCAGGGCCGGACGAACGGGCAGTACTTC
-	TRBJ2-7	-	TRBV6-5	CASSYIHGVTYEQYF	TGTGCCAGCAGTTACATCCATGGGGTCACCTACGAGCAGTACTTC
-	TRBJ2-1	TRBD2	TRBV6-4	CASSDEAGGPNEQFF	TGTGCCAGCAGTGACGAAGCGGGGGGCCCCAATGAGCAGTTCTTC
-	TRBJ1-1	-	TRBV4-1	CASSPGPGRTDTEAFF	TGCGCCAGCAGCCCCGGACCGGGACGGACGGATACTGAAGCTTTCTTT
-	TRBJ2-5	-	TRBV10-3	CAISESTGSRETQYF	TGTGCCATCAGTGAGTCGACGGGCAGCCGAGAGACCCAGTACTTC
-	TRBJ1-5	TRBD1	TRBV19	CASSMGTGHSNQPQHF	TGTGCCAGTAGTATGGGGACAGGACATAGCAATCAGCCCCAGCATTTT
once	TRBJ2-2	TRBD1	TRBV2	CATDRGRTGELFF	TGTGCCACCGACAGGGGGCGAACCGGGGAGCTGTTTTTT
once	TRBJ2-7	TRBD2	TRBV25-1	CASSDSRLAGTSYEQYF	TGTGCCAGCAGTGACTCCAGACTAGCGGGGACCTCCTACGAGCAGTACTTC
-	TRBJ1-2	TRBD1	TRBV18	CASSPPGQGNYGYTF	TGTGCCAGCTCACCACCGGGACAGGGCAACTATGGCTACACCTTC
-	TRBJ2-3	-	TRBV5-1	CASSPLPGGSTDTQYF	TGCGCCAGCAGCCCACTACCTGGGGGGAGCACAGATACGCAGTATTTT
-	TRBJ1-2	-	TRBV4-1	CASSRKGRTNYGYTF	TGCGCCAGCAGCCGCAAGGGACGGACTAACTATGGCTACACCTTC
-	TRBJ2-3	-	TRBV2	CASSPRYGATDTQYF	TGTGCCAGCAGCCCCAGGTACGGGGCTACAGATACGCAGTATTTT
-	TRBJ1-4	-	TRBV7-2	CASSLVPGKLFF	TGTGCCAGCAGCTTAGTTCCGGGAAAACTGTTTTTT
once	TRBJ1-5	-	TRBV29-1	CSVVWGAGQPQHF	TGCAGCGTTGTGTGGGGGGCGGGACAGCCCCAGCATTTT
once	TRBJ1-5	TRBD1	TRBV6-1	CASSELGTGANQPQHF	TGTGCCAGCAGTGAACTCGGGACAGGGGCCAATCAGCCCCAGCATTTT
once	TRBJ2-7	-	TRBV5-1	CASSLVPLPQPSYEQYF	TGCGCCAGCAGCTTGGTCCCGCTCCCCCAGCCCTCCTACGAGCAGTACTTC